Listed here are 21 T cell receptor beta chains from one sample, sequenced in a study of cytomegalovirus exposure and HLA in healthy donors (dated by TCRdb to the late 2010s). The library was obtained by the immunoSEQ multiplex PCR assay. For the multiplex PCR, a mixture combining 60 forward primers for TCR Vbeta segments and 13 reverse primers for TCR Jbeta segments was used. The table was pulled from immuneACCESS by TCRdb, which kept in-frame rearrangements only. Such tables lose some clones; where checked, under half of the loss comes from unresolved V genes, and the rest has no known cause. This sample lists approximately 180,000 clones; 60% to 85% were detected once. The top ten clones comprise 2.9% of the sample. Sequenced material: PBMCs. The receptor source for this set is a male donor in good health and CMV-seronegative.

This chain joins TRBV6-5 and TRBJ2-2; a possible D gene is TRBD2 (5 bases). V shed 9 bases and J shed 3 bases, with 14 bases lying between them. Germline V gives CDR1 MNHEY, CDR2 SVGAGI. The CDR3 loop spans 14 amino acids. DNA of the CDR3: TGTGCCAGTCGGGGATGGCCGTACACCGGGGAGCTGTTTTTT. Translated, it gives CASRGWPYTGELFF.

DNA of the CDR3: TGTGCCTGGAGACCAGGGACAGGGGAAGGCGAGCAGTACTTC. This codes for CAWRPGTGEGEQYF. This chain uses TRBV30 with TRBJ2-7, with TRBD1 identical over 10 bases. Germline V gene lookup returns CDR1 GTSNPN and CDR2 SVGIG (reference sequence). V trimming: 3 bases; J trimming: 6 bases; junction bases outside the gene matches: 8. The CDR3 covers 14 residues.

This chain joins TRBV9 and TRBJ2-1; 7 positions match TRBD2. Germline CDR1 reads SGDLS; CDR2 reads YYNGEE. The trim removed 7 bases at V and 6 bases at J, leaving 10 bases unmatched. The CDR3 length is 14 residues. CDR3 sequence (DNA): TGTGCCAGCTCCGGGGCGGGAGCGGGCAATGAGCAGTTCTTC. Protein: CASSGAGAGNEQFF.

V usage is TRBV4-2 and J usage is TRBJ2-5, with TRBD2 matching over 13 bases. The CDR3 consists of 18 residues. V was clipped by 0 bases and J by 1 base; unmatched bases: 5. Germline CDR1 is LGHNA and CDR2 is YNFKEQ. The CDR3 bases are TGTGCCAGCAGCCAAGAAGTAACTAGCGGGGGGGCCCAAGAGACCCAGTACTTC. Translating gives CASSQEVTSGGAQETQYF.

The V gene is TRBV25-1, the J gene TRBJ2-3; weak D call: TRBD1 (6 bases). This CDR3 is built from 14 residues. In germline, CDR1 is MGHDK, CDR2 SYGVNS. V dropped 5 bases and J dropped 1 base, with 10 bases sitting between them. The CDR3 DNA reads as TGTGCCAGCAGTACAGGGTCGGGCACAGATACGCAGTATTTT. Translated: CASSTGSGTDTQYF.

The sample holds a few counts of this clone. This chain links TRBV28 with TRBJ2-1, with D possibly matching TRBD2 (6 bases). V lost 2 bases and J lost 1, with 18 bases in between. Germline V gives CDR1 MDHEN, CDR2 SYDVKM. This CDR3 has 18 residues. DNA of the CDR3: TGTGCCAGCAGTTTAGCGGGGATTTTTTTGAGGTCCTACAATGAGCAGTTCTTC. Its protein product is CASSLAGIFLRSYNEQFF.

The chain links TRBV5-1 to TRBJ2-5, with 10 positions matching TRBD2. V lost 5 bases, J lost 4 bases, and 8 bases stayed unmatched. This CDR3 region has 15 residues. CDR1 and CDR2 (germline): SGHRS, YFSETQ. The CDR3: CASRISGGLGETQYF. CDR3 bases: TGCGCCAGCAGGATTAGCGGGGGGTTGGGAGAGACCCAGTACTTC.

This clone was observed once. V gene TRBV15 combines with J gene TRBJ1-2, with 9 bases aligning to TRBD1. J was trimmed by 8 bases and V by 3 bases; bases with no gene match: 4. Looked up from germline, CDR1 is LNHNV and CDR2 is YYDKDF (reference sequence). The CDR3 is 13 residues long. CDR3 amino acids: CATSSGTGQGYTF. For the CDR3, the DNA is TGTGCCACCAGCAGCGGGACAGGGCAAGGCTACACCTTC.

The chain carries TRBV6-1 and TRBJ1-5; 8 bases fit TRBD1. With V trimmed by 10 bases and J by 11 bases, 13 bases remained unmatched. This CDR3 spans 13 amino acids. The V gene's germline CDR1 is MNHNS and CDR2 SASEGT. This CDR3 is CATLEQGEGAQHF. The CDR3 DNA reads TGTGCCACCCTCGAACAGGGGGAGGGGGCCCAGCATTTT.

Points on this clone: At the DNA level, this CDR3 is encoded by other sequences in the same sample as well. V gene TRBV29-1 combines with J gene TRBJ2-1; 7 nucleotides line up with TRBD2. CDR1 SQVTM and CDR2 ANQGSEA come from the germline V gene. This CDR3 has 12 residues. V gave up 1 base and J gave up 7 bases; unmatched junction bases: 1. The CDR3 sequence: CSVEAGGNEQFF. In DNA form, the CDR3 reads TGCAGCGTTGAAGCGGGAGGTAATGAGCAGTTCTTC.

The chain has TRBV29-1 and TRBJ2-1; TRBD2 matches 9 bases. V lost 4 bases, J lost 3 bases, and 1 base stayed unmatched. This CDR3 is 13 amino acids long. CDR1 and CDR2 from the germline V gene are SQVTM and ANQGSEA. The CDR3 DNA reads as TGCAGCGTTGGTAGCGGGGGCTACAATGAGCAGTTCTTC. Translating gives CSVGSGGYNEQFF.

The chain combines TRBV6-5 with TRBJ1-6; D call uncertain. The V and J ends lost 2 bases and 7 bases respectively, with 9 bases between them. The CDR3 loop spans 14 amino acids. Germline V gene lookup returns CDR1 MNHEY and CDR2 SVGAGI. CDR3 loop: CASSYADTNSPLHF. The CDR3 coding sequence is TGTGCCAGCAGTTACGCGGATACGAATTCACCCCTCCACTTT.

This chain joins TRBV11-2 and TRBJ2-3; 8 nucleotides agree with TRBD2. The junction had 14 bases not matched to a gene; V was cut back by 1 base and J by 8 bases. Germline CDR1 is SGHAT and CDR2 is FQNNGV. The CDR3 loop spans 17 amino acids. Here the CDR3 reads CASSLGAGRGGYGTQYF. As DNA, the CDR3 is TGTGCCAGCAGCTTAGGGGCCGGGAGGGGGGGCTATGGTACGCAGTATTTT.

Remarks on this clone: One end of the junction varies from germline; a read error may be responsible. This CDR3 is also generated by other DNA sequences in the sample. This chain connects TRBV28 to TRBJ1-4, with 10 positions matching TRBD1. The CDR3 totals 13 residues. The germline V gene has CDR1 MDHEN and CDR2 SYDVKM. The CDR3, as DNA: TGCGCCAGCAGGACAGGGGGAATTGAAAAACTGTTTTTT. This sequence encodes CASRTGGIEKLFF.

This chain links TRBV19 with TRBJ1-1; D not certain. Germline V gene lookup returns CDR1 LNHDA and CDR2 SQIVND (reference sequence). The CDR3 has 15 amino acids. V lost 5 bases to trimming and J lost 4 bases, with 17 bases between them. CDR3 DNA sequence: TGTGCCAGTAGTCTACGGGAGGGCCCTTCCACTGAAGCTTTCTTT. Protein: CASSLREGPSTEAFF.

The chain links TRBV28 to TRBJ1-2; 9 bases are a match to TRBD1. The CDR3 is made up of 17 amino acids. V was pared by 5 bases and J by 0 bases, with 10 bases of the junction left unmatched. CDR1 is MDHEN and CDR2 is SYDVKM in the germline V gene. CDR3 sequence: CASSPSGTGRSNYGYTF. CDR3 nucleotide sequence: TGTGCCAGCAGTCCCTCCGGGACAGGGCGATCTAACTATGGCTACACCTTC.

The chain is built from TRBV28 and TRBJ2-1, with 10 bases fitting TRBD2. Per the germline V gene, CDR1 is MDHEN and CDR2 is SYDVKM. CDR3 length equals 14 residues. The V and J ends lost 8 bases and 4 bases, in that order; junction bases with no gene match: 5. CDR3 sequence: CASRSGGVYNEQFF. Written as DNA, the CDR3 is TGTGCCAGCCGAAGCGGGGGGGTATACAATGAGCAGTTCTTC.

The table lists this clone with a few counts. This rearrangement joins TRBV6-5 to TRBJ1-5; 10 bases line up with TRBD1. There are 15 residues in the CDR3. The germline V gene encodes CDR1 MNHEY and CDR2 SVGAGI. V lost 4 bases and J lost 6; bases outside the gene matches: 6. The CDR3 reads CASSSRQGAFQPQHF. The CDR3 nucleotides are TGTGCCAGCAGTTCCCGACAGGGGGCTTTTCAGCCCCAGCATTTT.

This clone was seen only once. Here the CDR3 DNA reads TGTGCCAGCAGCGTAAATGAAGCGGGGGGAAGCTACGAGCAGTACTTC. It is translated as CASSVNEAGGSYEQYF. The chain has TRBV9 and TRBJ2-7, with TRBD2 identical over 9 bases. The CDR3 is 16 residues long. J was trimmed by 3 bases and V by 1 base; bases with no gene match: 8. The germline V gene encodes CDR1 SGDLS and CDR2 YYNGEE.

The genes are TRBV10-1 and TRBJ2-3; 14 positions agree with TRBD2. This CDR3 spans 19 amino acids. J gave up 1 base and V 3 bases, and 9 bases lay outside the gene matches. CDR1 and CDR2 from the germline V gene are WNHNN and SYGVQD (reference sequence). The DNA of the CDR3 is TGCGCCAGCAGTGATCCGGGACTAGCGGGGGCCTGGGGCACAGATACGCAGTATTTT. Protein product: CASSDPGLAGAWGTDTQYF.

The table lists this clone with a few counts. The rearrangement uses TRBV13 and TRBJ2-5, with D maybe TRBD1 (6 bases). Germline values: CDR1 PRHDT, CDR2 FYEKMQ (reference sequence). CDR3 size: 14 residues. V was shortened by 5 bases and J by 1 base, with 11 bases between the two germline ends. CDR3 sequence (DNA): TGTGCCAGCAGCCGCTGGACAGTCCAAGAGACCCAGTACTTC. This codes for CASSRWTVQETQYF.